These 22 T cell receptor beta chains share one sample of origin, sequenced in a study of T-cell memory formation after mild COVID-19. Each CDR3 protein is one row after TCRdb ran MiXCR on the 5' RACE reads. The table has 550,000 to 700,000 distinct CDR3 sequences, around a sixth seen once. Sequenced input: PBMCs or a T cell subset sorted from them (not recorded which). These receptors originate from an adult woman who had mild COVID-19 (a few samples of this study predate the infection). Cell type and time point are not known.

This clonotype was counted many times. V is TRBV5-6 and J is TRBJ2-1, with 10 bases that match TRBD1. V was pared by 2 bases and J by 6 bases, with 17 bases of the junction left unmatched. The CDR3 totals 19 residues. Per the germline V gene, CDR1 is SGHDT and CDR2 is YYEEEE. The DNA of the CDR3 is TGTGCCAGCAGCTTCCGAGGGACAGGGGTCCGCCGGGGTACCAATGAGCAGTTCTTC. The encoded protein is CASSFRGTGVRRGTNEQFF.

DNA for the CDR3: TGTGCCAGCAGCGTACGAGCGGAATACACAGATACGCAGTATTTT. Its protein is CASSVRAEYTDTQYF. V usage is TRBV9 and J usage is TRBJ2-3; D may be TRBD2 (5 bases). This CDR3 is built from 15 residues. CDR1 SGDLS and CDR2 YYNGEE come from the germline V gene. V was shortened by 1 base and J by 2 bases, with 11 bases between the two germline ends. The full variable domain, its missing parts supplied by reference TRBV9 and TRBJ2-3, is DSGVTQTPKHLITATGQRVTLRCSPRSGDLSVYWYQQSLDQGLQFLIQYYNGEERAKGNILERFSAQQFPDLHSELNLSSLELGDSALYFCASSVRAEYTDTQYFGPGTRLTVL.

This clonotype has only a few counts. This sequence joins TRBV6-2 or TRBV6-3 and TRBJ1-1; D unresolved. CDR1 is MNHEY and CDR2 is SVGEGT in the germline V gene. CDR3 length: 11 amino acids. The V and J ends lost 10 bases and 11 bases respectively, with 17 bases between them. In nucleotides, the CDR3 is TGTGCCACCTCCCCCCGGGAACGCGCTTTCTTT. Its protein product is CATSPRERAFF.

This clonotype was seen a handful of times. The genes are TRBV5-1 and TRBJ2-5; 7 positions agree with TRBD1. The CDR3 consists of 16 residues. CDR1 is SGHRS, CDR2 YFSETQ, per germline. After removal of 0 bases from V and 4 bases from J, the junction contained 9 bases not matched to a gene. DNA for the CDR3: TGCGCCAGCAGCTTGGGCCCGTCGGGACAGTTAGAGACCCAGTACTTC. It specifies CASSLGPSGQLETQYF.

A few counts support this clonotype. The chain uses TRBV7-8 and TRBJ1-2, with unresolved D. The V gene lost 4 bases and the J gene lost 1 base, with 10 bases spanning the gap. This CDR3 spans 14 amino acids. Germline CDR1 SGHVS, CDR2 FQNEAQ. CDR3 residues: CASSSGRVNYGYTF. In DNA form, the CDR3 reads TGTGCCAGCAGCTCTGGACGGGTTAACTATGGCTACACCTTC.

CDR3 DNA sequence: TGTGCCAGCAGTTCGGGGGGAGAAGGTTTCGATGAGCAGTTCTTC. Translation: CASSSGGEGFDEQFF. The gene calls are TRBV12-3 or TRBV12-4 and TRBJ2-1, with 7 bases identical to TRBD2. The CDR3 is 15 amino acids. V lost 4 bases, J lost 8 bases, and 11 bases stayed unmatched.

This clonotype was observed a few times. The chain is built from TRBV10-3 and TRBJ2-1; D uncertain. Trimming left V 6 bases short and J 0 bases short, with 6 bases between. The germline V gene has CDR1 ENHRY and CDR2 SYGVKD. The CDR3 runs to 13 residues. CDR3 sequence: CAIRPPSYNEQFF. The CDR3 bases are TGTGCCATCAGACCTCCCTCCTACAATGAGCAGTTCTTC.

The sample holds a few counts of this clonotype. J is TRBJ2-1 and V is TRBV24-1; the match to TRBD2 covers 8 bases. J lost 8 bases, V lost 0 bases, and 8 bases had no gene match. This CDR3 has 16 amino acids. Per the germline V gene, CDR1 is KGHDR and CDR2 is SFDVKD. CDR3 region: CATSDLGVGGVHEQFF. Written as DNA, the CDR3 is TGTGCCACCAGTGATTTGGGGGTCGGGGGGGTCCATGAGCAGTTCTTC.

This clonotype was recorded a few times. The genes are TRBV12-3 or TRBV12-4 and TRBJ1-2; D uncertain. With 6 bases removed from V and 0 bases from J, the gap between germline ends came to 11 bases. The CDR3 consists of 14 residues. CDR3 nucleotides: TGTGCCAGCAGGCCGGGGATATCTAACTATGGCTACACCTTC. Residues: CASRPGISNYGYTF.

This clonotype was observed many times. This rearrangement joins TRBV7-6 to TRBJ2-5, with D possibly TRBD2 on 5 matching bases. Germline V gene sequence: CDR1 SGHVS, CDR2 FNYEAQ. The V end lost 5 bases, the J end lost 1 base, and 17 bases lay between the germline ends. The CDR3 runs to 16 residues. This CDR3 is CASSPSRGYRQETQYF. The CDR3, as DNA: TGTGCCAGCAGCCCTTCCCGAGGGTACCGCCAAGAGACCCAGTACTTC. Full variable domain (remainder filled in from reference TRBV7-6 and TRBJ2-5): GAGVSQSPRYKVTKRGQDVALRCDPISGHVSLYWYRQALGQGPEFLTYFNYEAQQDKSGLPNDRFSAERPEGSISTLTIQRTEQRDSAMYRCASSPSRGYRQETQYFGPGTRLLVL.

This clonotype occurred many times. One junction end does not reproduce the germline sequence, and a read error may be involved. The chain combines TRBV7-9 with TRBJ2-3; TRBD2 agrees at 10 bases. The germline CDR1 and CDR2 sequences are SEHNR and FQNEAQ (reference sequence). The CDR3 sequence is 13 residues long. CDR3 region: CASSLAGDDTQYF. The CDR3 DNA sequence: TGTGCCAGCAGCCTAGCGGGAGATGATACGCAGTATTTT.

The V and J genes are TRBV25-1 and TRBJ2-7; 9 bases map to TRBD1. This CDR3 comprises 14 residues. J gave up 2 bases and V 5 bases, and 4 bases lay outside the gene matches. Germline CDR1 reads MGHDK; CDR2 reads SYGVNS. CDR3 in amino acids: CASSMDRGAYEQYF. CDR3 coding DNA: TGTGCCAGCAGTATGGACAGGGGAGCCTACGAGCAGTACTTC.

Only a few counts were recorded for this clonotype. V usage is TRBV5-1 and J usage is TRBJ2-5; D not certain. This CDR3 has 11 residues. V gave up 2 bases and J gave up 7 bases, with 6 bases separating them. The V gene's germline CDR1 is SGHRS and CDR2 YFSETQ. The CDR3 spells CASSFERTQYF. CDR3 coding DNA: TGCGCCAGCAGCTTTGAGAGGACCCAGTACTTC.

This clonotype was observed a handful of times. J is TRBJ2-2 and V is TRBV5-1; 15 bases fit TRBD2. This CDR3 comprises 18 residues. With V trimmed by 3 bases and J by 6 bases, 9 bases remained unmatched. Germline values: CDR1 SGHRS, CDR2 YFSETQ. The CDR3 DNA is TGCGCCAGCAGCTGGAATCCAGGGACTAGCGGGAGGTCCGGGGAGCTGTTTTTT. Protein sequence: CASSWNPGTSGRSGELFF.

In DNA, the CDR3 is TGTGCCAGTAGTATAGAACGGGACAGGACTGAAGCTTTCTTT. This sequence encodes CASSIERDRTEAFF. The genes are TRBV19 and TRBJ1-1, with TRBD1 identical over 8 bases. The CDR3 extends over 14 amino acids. CDR1 and CDR2 from the germline V gene are LNHDA and SQIVND (reference sequence). V was pared by 0 bases and J by 5 bases, with 2 bases of the junction left unmatched.

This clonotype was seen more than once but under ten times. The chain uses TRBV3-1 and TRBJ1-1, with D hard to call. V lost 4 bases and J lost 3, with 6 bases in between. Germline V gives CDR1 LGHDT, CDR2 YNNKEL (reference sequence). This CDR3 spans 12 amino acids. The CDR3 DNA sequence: TGTGCCAGCAGCCGGTTCGACACTGAAGCTTTCTTT. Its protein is CASSRFDTEAFF. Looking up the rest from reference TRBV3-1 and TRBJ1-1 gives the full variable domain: DTAVSQTPKYLVTQMGNDKSIKCEQNLGHDTMYWYKQDSKKFLKIMFSYNNKELIINETVPNRFSPKSPDKAHLNLHINSLELGDSAVYFCASSRFDTEAFFGQGTRLTVV.

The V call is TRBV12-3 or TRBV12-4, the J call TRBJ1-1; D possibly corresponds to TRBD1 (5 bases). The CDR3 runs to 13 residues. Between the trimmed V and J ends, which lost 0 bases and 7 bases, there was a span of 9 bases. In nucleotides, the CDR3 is TGTGCCAGCAGTTTAGCGGAGGGACTTGAAGCTTTCTTT. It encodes CASSLAEGLEAFF.

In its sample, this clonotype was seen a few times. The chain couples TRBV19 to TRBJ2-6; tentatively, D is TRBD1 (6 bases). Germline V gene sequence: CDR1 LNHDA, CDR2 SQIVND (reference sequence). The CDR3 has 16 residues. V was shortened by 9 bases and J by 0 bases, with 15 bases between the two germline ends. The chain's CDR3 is CARQGDKSSGANVLTF. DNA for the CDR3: TGTGCCAGACAGGGAGATAAAAGCTCTGGGGCCAACGTCCTGACTTTC.

In nucleotides, the CDR3 is TGCAGTGCTAGAGATAGGCTGAACACTGAAGCTTTCTTT. This sequence encodes CSARDRLNTEAFF. The chain joins TRBV20-1 to TRBJ1-1; the D is unclear. Germline CDR1 reads DFQATT; CDR2 reads SNEGSKA (reference sequence). V dropped 0 bases and J dropped 0 bases, with 5 bases sitting between them. There are 13 residues in the CDR3.

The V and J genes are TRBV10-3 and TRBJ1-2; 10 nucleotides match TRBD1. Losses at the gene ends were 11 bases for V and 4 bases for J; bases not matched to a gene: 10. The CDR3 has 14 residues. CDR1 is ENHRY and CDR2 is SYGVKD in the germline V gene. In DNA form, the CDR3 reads TGTGCCTCGATGGGACAGGGGAGCGGCTATGGCTACACCTTC. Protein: CASMGQGSGYGYTF.

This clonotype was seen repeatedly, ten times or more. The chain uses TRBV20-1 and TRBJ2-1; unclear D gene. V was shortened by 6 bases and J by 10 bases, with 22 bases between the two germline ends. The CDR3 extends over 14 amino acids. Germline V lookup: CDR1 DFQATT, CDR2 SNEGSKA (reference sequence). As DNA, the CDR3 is TGCAGTGCCCAGAGGCCCTCCTCCCTGGGGGAGCAGTTCTTC. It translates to CSAQRPSSLGEQFF.

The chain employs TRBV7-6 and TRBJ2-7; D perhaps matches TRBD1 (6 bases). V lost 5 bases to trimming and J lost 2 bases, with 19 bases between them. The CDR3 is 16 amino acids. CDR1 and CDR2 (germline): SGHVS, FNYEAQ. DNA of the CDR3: TGTGCCAGCAGCCTGACCAATTCGGGACACCCCTACGAGCAGTACTTC. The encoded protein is CASSLTNSGHPYEQYF.